This T cell receptor beta chain came from a study of blood T cell repertoires in COVID-19. The germline V gene has CDR1 SGHNT and CDR2 YENEEA. The CDR3 runs 13 residues. Between the trimmed V and J ends, which lost 3 bases and 7 bases, there was a span of 12 bases. Produced via immunoSEQ multiplex PCR; TCRdb's table is partial and in-frame only. The table has 100,000 to 120,000 clones, roughly 80% seen once; the top ten hold 16%. Sequenced sample: peripheral blood. The chain combines TRBV11-3 with TRBJ1-1; no clear D. This receptor was identified in an older woman with acute or convalescent COVID-19. As DNA, the CDR3 is TGTGCCAGCAGCTTGTTGGATGGCGGTGAAGCTTTCTTT. It translates to CASSLLDGGEAFF.